The next 27 T cell receptor beta chains were all read from a single sample in a study of blood T cell repertoires in COVID-19. Libraries were prepared by immunoSEQ multiplex PCR; TCRdb keeps only in-frame clonotypes and omits some of them. The data contain roughly 200,000 clones, approximately 87% of them singletons. Material: peripheral blood. These TCRs come from a man aged 55 to 70 who had recovered from COVID-19.

This clone has only one observation. The rearrangement joins TRBV25-1 to TRBJ1-2, with D possibly being TRBD1 (5 bases). The CDR3 totals 13 residues. Germline V gene sequence: CDR1 MGHDK, CDR2 SYGVNS. Trimming pared 1 base from V and 8 bases from J, leaving 11 bases between. CDR3 in DNA: TGTGCCAGCAGTGAATTCCTGACAGAGGGCTACACCTTC. The encoded protein is CASSEFLTEGYTF.

The V call is TRBV28, the J call TRBJ1-3; D might be TRBD1 (6 bases). V dropped 10 bases and J dropped 0 bases, with 16 bases sitting between them. CDR1 and CDR2 (germline): MDHEN, SYDVKM. The CDR3 sequence is 15 residues long. The CDR3, as DNA: TGTGCCACCGGAGGACAGTCCTTCTCTGGAAACACCATATATTTT. Amino acid sequence: CATGGQSFSGNTIYF. Together with reference TRBV28 and TRBJ1-3, the CDR3 gives the full variable domain: DVKVTQSSRYLVKRTGEKVFLECVQDMDHENMFWYRQDPGLGLRLIYFSYDVKMKEKGDIPEGYSVSREKKERFSLILESASTNQTSMYLCATGGQSFSGNTIYFGEGSWLTVV.

The V gene is TRBV9, the J gene TRBJ2-3; 9 bases align to TRBD2. This CDR3 has 15 residues. Germline trimming cut 0 bases from V and 4 bases from J; bases unmatched to any gene: 3. Germline V gene sequence: CDR1 SGDLS, CDR2 YYNGEE. The CDR3 DNA reads TGTGCCAGCAGCGTAGCTAGCGGGGTGGCAGATACGCAGTATTTT. It specifies CASSVASGVADTQYF.

This clone was observed once. J is TRBJ2-7 and V is TRBV10-1, with TRBD2 matching over 7 bases. With 7 bases clipped from V and 4 bases from J, the junction kept 10 bases outside the gene matches. The germline gives CDR1 WNHNN, CDR2 SYGVQD (reference sequence). The CDR3 is 14 residues long. The CDR3 is CASNQRGLRYEQYF. The CDR3 DNA reads TGCGCCAGCAACCAGCGGGGACTTCGTTACGAGCAGTACTTC.

This chain links TRBV30 with TRBJ2-5, with 10 nucleotides matching TRBD2. Losses at the gene ends were 4 bases for V and 6 bases for J; bases not matched to a gene: 8. This CDR3 comprises 14 residues. The germline V gene has CDR1 GTSNPN and CDR2 SVGIG (reference sequence). This chain's CDR3 is CAWIQRGGLKTQYF. The CDR3 DNA reads TGTGCCTGGATCCAGCGGGGGGGCTTGAAGACCCAGTACTTC.

The chain links TRBV7-2 to TRBJ2-7, with 8 bases matching TRBD1. Losses at the gene ends were 5 bases for V and 2 bases for J; bases not matched to a gene: 8. Germline assignment: CDR1 SGHTA and CDR2 FQGNSA. The CDR3 sequence is 15 residues long. The CDR3 sequence is CASSLTGTGAYEQYF. CDR3 nucleotides: TGTGCCAGCAGCCTCACCGGGACAGGTGCCTACGAGCAGTACTTC. The full variable domain, rest sourced from reference TRBV7-2 and TRBJ2-7, is GAGVSQSPSNKVTEKGKDVELRCDPISGHTALYWYRQSLGQGLEFLIYFQGNSAPDKSGLPSDRFSAERTGGSVSTLTIQRTQQEDSAVYLCASSLTGTGAYEQYFGPGTRLTVT.

The chain couples TRBV20-1 to TRBJ1-1, with D possibly being TRBD1 (5 bases). The CDR3 loop spans 11 amino acids. Germline V gene data show CDR1 as DFQATT and CDR2 as SNEGSKA (reference sequence). The V end was cut by 8 bases, the J end by 1 base, with 8 bases between. CDR3 sequence reads: CSHQGNTEAFF. The CDR3 nucleotides are TGCAGTCACCAGGGGAACACTGAAGCTTTCTTT.

The chain joins TRBV10-1 to TRBJ2-5; no reliable D call. CDR3 size: 13 residues. V was pared by 2 bases and J by 5 bases, with 9 bases between. The germline V gene has CDR1 WNHNN and CDR2 SYGVQD (reference sequence). CDR3 amino acids: CASSEGLEETQYF. The DNA for the CDR3 is TGCGCCAGCAGTGAGGGGTTGGAGGAGACCCAGTACTTC.

The CDR3 is CASSQDFRRQGQETQYF. DNA for the CDR3: TGTGCCAGCAGCCAAGATTTTCGGCGACAGGGCCAAGAGACCCAGTACTTC. The chain employs TRBV4-2 and TRBJ2-5; 7 nucleotides agree with TRBD1. This CDR3 has 17 amino acids. Germline trimming cut 0 bases from V and 1 base from J; bases unmatched to any gene: 8. Germline V gene data show CDR1 as LGHNA and CDR2 as YNFKEQ.

This clone was detected a few times. The sample holds other DNA sequences that translate to the same CDR3. V and J are TRBV5-1 and TRBJ2-6; maybe TRBD2 (5 bases). Trimming took 0 bases from V and 2 from J, leaving 6 bases between them. The CDR3 totals 15 residues. Germline lookup yields CDR1 SGHRS and CDR2 YFSETQ. CDR3 sequence: CASSLAGTGANVLTF. The CDR3 DNA is TGCGCCAGCAGCTTGGCGGGAACTGGGGCCAACGTCCTGACTTTC.

The chain carries TRBV4-1 and TRBJ2-3; maybe TRBD2 (5 bases). Germline CDR1 is MGHRA and CDR2 is YSYEKL. The CDR3 contains 14 residues. The V gene lost 4 bases and the J gene lost 1 base, with 9 bases spanning the gap. CDR3 nucleotide sequence: TGCGCCAGCAGCCGAGGGTGGGGCACAGATACGCAGTATTTT. Its translation: CASSRGWGTDTQYF.

V is TRBV19 and J is TRBJ1-1; D gene uncertain. V was clipped by 2 bases and J by 0 bases, with 13 bases between them. The CDR3 length is 16 residues. The V gene's germline CDR1 is LNHDA and CDR2 SQIVND (reference sequence). In DNA, the CDR3 is TGTGCCAGTAGTATACTTTCTCAGACTTTGAACACTGAAGCTTTCTTT. This encodes CASSILSQTLNTEAFF.

This sequence joins TRBV6-5 and TRBJ2-6; D might be TRBD2 (5 bases). Germline CDR1 reads MNHEY; CDR2 reads SVGAGI. V lost 6 bases and J lost 0, with 9 bases in between. The CDR3 contains 15 residues. CDR3 DNA: TGTGCCAGCAGCGGACTTATCTCTGGGGCCAACGTCCTGACTTTC. It translates to CASSGLISGANVLTF.

This clone appeared once. The CDR3 DNA sequence: TGTGCCAGCAGCCCGGGGGAGGCGTGGGATACGCAGTATTTT. This encodes CASSPGEAWDTQYF. The chain has TRBV7-2 and TRBJ2-3; D might be TRBD2 (6 bases). V was pared by 5 bases and J by 6 bases, with 15 bases between. Per germline, CDR1 SGHTA and CDR2 FQGNSA. The CDR3 length is 14 residues.

V usage is TRBV12-5 and J usage is TRBJ2-1, with TRBD2 matching 10 bases. CDR3 length: 16 residues. V dropped 3 bases and J dropped 3; count of bases not matched to a gene: 5. Germline CDR1 LGHNT, CDR2 FRNRAP. Here the CDR3 reads CASGFLTSGFYNEQFF. The DNA for the CDR3 is TGTGCTAGTGGTTTCCTGACTAGCGGGTTCTACAATGAGCAGTTCTTC.

This chain connects TRBV13 to TRBJ2-2; possibly TRBD1 for D (5 bases). V shed 3 bases and J shed 7 bases, with 6 bases lying between them. Germline V gives CDR1 PRHDT, CDR2 FYEKMQ (reference sequence). The CDR3 extends over 12 amino acids. The CDR3 sequence is CASSFRGGELFF. DNA for the CDR3: TGTGCCAGCAGCTTTAGGGGCGGGGAGCTGTTTTTT.

The genes are TRBV5-6 and TRBJ2-3; 7 bases match TRBD1. Germline CDR1 and CDR2: SGHDT and YYEEEE. The CDR3 is made up of 13 amino acids. Losses at the gene ends were 2 bases for V and 5 bases for J; bases not matched to a gene: 2. In nucleotides, the CDR3 is TGTGCCAGCAGCTTTAACAGGGGAGATACGCAGTATTTT. Translation gives CASSFNRGDTQYF.

The chain employs TRBV5-1 and TRBJ2-1; 11 bases map to TRBD2. The CDR3 length is 18 residues. V was clipped by 4 bases and J by 2 bases; unmatched bases: 11. Per the germline V gene, CDR1 is SGHRS and CDR2 is YFSETQ. The CDR3 is CASSLETLAGGAYNEQFF. In nucleotides, the CDR3 is TGCGCCAGCAGCCTGGAGACTCTAGCGGGGGGCGCCTACAATGAGCAGTTCTTC.

The chain has TRBV6-5 and TRBJ2-7, with D perhaps matching TRBD2 (5 bases). Per the germline V gene, CDR1 is MNHEY and CDR2 is SVGAGI. The CDR3 extends over 15 amino acids. V dropped 5 bases and J dropped 3 bases, with 17 bases sitting between them. In nucleotides, the CDR3 is TGTGCCAGCAGTCTACTAGATCACCGATTCTACGAGCAGTACTTC. It encodes CASSLLDHRFYEQYF.

The count of this clone is one. The CDR3 coding sequence is TGTGCCAGCCGAGGACAGGGAGGAGGGGAGCAGTACTTC. This translates into CASRGQGGGEQYF. The V gene is TRBV28, the J gene TRBJ2-7, with TRBD1 matching over 8 bases. Per germline, CDR1 MDHEN and CDR2 SYDVKM. With V trimmed by 8 bases and J by 7 bases, 10 bases remained unmatched. This CDR3 spans 13 amino acids.

The chain is built from TRBV2 and TRBJ1-2; D gene uncertain. V was cut by 10 bases and J by 2 bases, with 8 bases left in between. Germline CDR1 and CDR2: SNHLY and FYNNEI. This CDR3 contains 11 residues. In nucleotides, the CDR3 is TGTGCCAACTCCAACAACTATGGCTACACCTTC. Protein sequence: CANSNNYGYTF.

There are a few counts of this clone. This chain's CDR3 is CASSDPGQGAYEQYF. As DNA, the CDR3 is TGTGCCAGCAGCGACCCGGGACAGGGGGCCTACGAGCAGTACTTC. V gene TRBV7-9 combines with J gene TRBJ2-7; 11 bases agree with TRBD1. The V segment lost 5 bases and the J segment 2 bases; nucleotides outside the gene matches: 5. This CDR3 is 15 amino acids long. CDR1 is SEHNR and CDR2 is FQNEAQ in the germline V gene (reference sequence). Complete variable domain (other parts from reference TRBV7-9 and TRBJ2-7): DTGVSQNPRHKITKRGQNVTFRCDPISEHNRLYWYRQTLGQGPEFLTYFQNEAQLEKSRLLSDRFSAERPKGSFSTLEIQRTEQGDSAMYLCASSDPGQGAYEQYFGPGTRLTVT.

This clone was seen many times. This chain joins TRBV7-9 and TRBJ1-1; no clear D gene. V dropped 1 base and J dropped 7 bases, with 10 bases sitting between them. Germline CDR1 SEHNR, CDR2 FQNEAQ (reference sequence). The length of the CDR3 is 13 residues. Here the CDR3 reads CASSLVVPGEAFF. The CDR3 DNA is TGTGCCAGCAGCTTAGTGGTGCCGGGTGAAGCTTTCTTT.

This clone appeared a few times. The J gene is TRBJ1-1, the V gene TRBV9; TRBD1 matches at 11 bases. CDR3 length equals 14 residues. Germline V gene data show CDR1 as SGDLS and CDR2 as YYNGEE. V lost 3 bases to trimming and J lost 5 bases; unmatched junction nucleotides: 3. The CDR3 nucleotides are TGTGCCAGCAGCGCCGGGACAGGGGGAACTGAAGCTTTCTTT. It codes for CASSAGTGGTEAFF.

V and J are TRBV27 and TRBJ1-1; TRBD1 matches at 7 bases. CDR3 length: 15 amino acids. Germline values: CDR1 MNHEY, CDR2 SMNVEV (reference sequence). V lost 4 bases to trimming and J lost 0 bases; unmatched junction nucleotides: 5. CDR3 loop: CASSSSGQLNTEAFF. The CDR3, as DNA: TGTGCCAGCAGTTCCTCGGGACAGTTGAACACTGAAGCTTTCTTT.

The chain carries TRBV5-1 and TRBJ2-7; 7 bases are shared with TRBD2. The V gene's germline CDR1 is SGHRS and CDR2 YFSETQ. The CDR3 extends over 16 amino acids. Germline trimming cut 4 bases from V and 1 base from J; bases unmatched to any gene: 11. For the CDR3, the DNA is TGCGCCAGCAGCCAAGGACTAGGCCTAAGTTCCTACGAGCAGTACTTC. Residues: CASSQGLGLSSYEQYF.

The chain links TRBV7-3 to TRBJ2-1, with a tentative D call TRBD2 (5 bases). The V gene lost 2 bases and the J gene lost 6 bases, with 8 bases spanning the gap. CDR1 and CDR2 from the germline V gene are SGHTA and FQGTGA. This CDR3 has 13 residues. The CDR3 protein is CASSLEAGNEQFF. The CDR3 DNA sequence: TGTGCCAGCAGCTTAGAGGCGGGCAATGAGCAGTTCTTC. The whole variable domain, remainder taken from reference TRBV7-3 and TRBJ2-1, is GAGVSQTPSNKVTEKGKYVELRCDPISGHTALYWYRQSLGQGPEFLIYFQGTGAADDSGLPNDRFFAVRPEGSVSTLKIQRTERGDSAVYLCASSLEAGNEQFFGPGTRLTVL.